This T cell receptor beta chain was profiled in a study of Ad26.COV2.S vaccination and SARS-CoV-2 variants. About the research overall: Donor joined the COV1001 Ad26.COV2.S trial arm.

On this clone: Its antigen is not known.

Treatment described: about 20 received Ad26.COV2.S at low or high dose, single or two shots; about 5 received placebo; per-sample allocation not given. Collection of samples fell on day 63 after the first vaccine or placebo injection. Study-wide results and limits: Considerable breadth of spike-specific CD8+ and CD4+ T cell responses has reportedly been documented following vaccination.

Repertoires were generated with immunoSEQ multiplex PCR, while TCRdb's copy carries only in-frame clones and drops some. The sample has 410,000 or so clones, about nine tenths seen once. CDR1 is SNHLY and CDR2 is FYNNEI in the germline V gene. The CDR3 has 16 amino acids. Trimming took 10 bases from V and 1 from J, leaving 23 bases between them. Source: peripheral blood, taken in a trial of Ad26.COV2.S vaccine versus placebo. The chain recombines TRBV2 with TRBJ2-7; D tentatively reads TRBD1 or TRBD2 (6 bases each). This receptor was obtained from a person between 18 and 59 years old who received the Ad26.COV2.S COVID-19 vaccine or a placebo. This CDR3 is CANLARDRGNSYEQYF. The CDR3 nucleotides read TGTGCCAACCTCGCGCGGGATAGGGGGAATTCCTACGAGCAGTACTTC.